A selection of T cell receptor beta chains follows, all from one sample in a study of CD8 T cells in Susac syndrome. TCRdb reprocessed the immunoSEQ multiplex PCR reads with MiXCR, giving one entry per CDR3 protein. The sample lists about 150,000 distinct CDR3 sequences; just under 97% were seen once. The specimen was CD8+ T cells from PBMCs. Source of these receptors: a human donor with multiple sclerosis. CDR3s include the opening cysteine and the closing phenylalanine or tryptophan. A D gene is named only where the DNA matches it firmly. Only some rows state a clone size, as once, few, many or a class for expanded clones.

cdr3_aa cdr3_nt d_call j_call v_call clone_size
CASSLSGNEQYF TGTGCCAGCAGCTTATCCGGGAACGAGCAGTACTTC . TRBJ2-7 TRBV13 few
CASNCNQPQHF TGCGCCAGCAATTGCAATCAGCCCCAGCATTTT . TRBJ1-5 TRBV5-1 .
CASSGGSRTDTQYF TGTGCCAGCAGCGGCGGCAGCCGCACAGATACGCAGTATTTT . TRBJ2-3 TRBV9 .
CASRDRGYNEQFF TGTGCCAGCAGGGACAGGGGGTACAATGAGCAGTTCTTC TRBD1 TRBJ2-1 TRBV25-1 few
CASSIAGGADTQYF TGTGCCAGCAGTATAGCGGGGGGTGCAGATACGCAGTATTTT TRBD2 TRBJ2-3 TRBV12-3/TRBV12-4 once
CASAGRGLQETQYF TGTGCCAGCGCCGGGAGAGGGTTGCAAGAGACCCAGTACTTC . TRBJ2-5 TRBV25-1 .
CASSMGTAFIDTQYF TGTGCCAGCTCTATGGGGACAGCCTTTATTGATACGCAGTATTTT TRBD1 TRBJ2-3 TRBV7-6 .
CSARVGTSGGAADTQYF TGCAGTGCTAGAGTCGGGACTAGCGGGGGGGCGGCAGATACGCAGTATTTT TRBD2 TRBJ2-3 TRBV20-1 .
CASSHQHTGELFF TGTGCCAGCAGCCACCAGCACACCGGGGAGCTGTTTTTT . TRBJ2-2 TRBV14 .
CASRTAFNYGYTF TGTGCCAGTAGGACAGCATTTAACTATGGCTACACCTTC . TRBJ1-2 TRBV19 .
CASSQDGAGNEQFF TGTGCCAGCAGCCAAGATGGTGCGGGGAATGAGCAGTTCTTC . TRBJ2-1 TRBV3-1 .
CASSRRQVNGANVLTF TGTGCCAGCAGTAGGAGACAGGTTAATGGGGCCAACGTCCTGACTTTC . TRBJ2-6 TRBV6-1 .
CASSVQGPYETQYF TGTGCCAGCAGCGTACAGGGCCCGTATGAGACCCAGTACTTC . TRBJ2-5 TRBV27 .
CASSSFRAQNTEAFF TGTGCCAGCAGCTCCTTCCGGGCCCAGAACACTGAAGCTTTCTTT . TRBJ1-1 TRBV7-9 once
CASSFIRGTNEQYF TGTGCCAGCAGTTTCATTCGGGGCACTAACGAGCAGTACTTC . TRBJ2-7 TRBV12-3/TRBV12-4 .
CASSLVGGERSPEQFF TGTGCCAGCAGCTTAGTAGGGGGCGAAAGGTCCCCTGAGCAGTTCTTC TRBD1 TRBJ2-1 TRBV13 once
CASSLGPQSGRWDTGELFF TGTGCCAGCAGCTTAGGACCGCAATCGGGCCGCTGGGACACCGGGGAGCTGTTTTTT . TRBJ2-2 TRBV7-9 .
CATSDPDRGYGYTF TGTGCCACCAGTGACCCCGACAGGGGCTATGGCTACACCTTC TRBD1 TRBJ1-2 TRBV24-1 .
CSVAGAGDTQYF TGCAGCGTTGCAGGGGCCGGAGATACGCAGTATTTT . TRBJ2-3 TRBV29-1 .
CASSIYNQPQHF TGTGCCAGCAGTATTTATAATCAGCCCCAGCATTTT . TRBJ1-5 TRBV12-3/TRBV12-4 once
CASSPRQADTQYF TGTGCCAGCAGCCCCCGCCAGGCAGATACGCAGTATTTT . TRBJ2-3 TRBV9 .
CASSLVGGNTEAFF TGTGCCAGCAGTTTAGTTGGGGGGAACACTGAAGCTTTCTTT . TRBJ1-1 TRBV12-3/TRBV12-4 .